The present T cell receptor beta chain was sequenced within a study of T cell responses to AZD1222 COVID-19 vaccine. Regarding the study as a whole: Seropositivity was recorded at baseline in only 6 or 7 AZD1222 recipients. Clonal diversity may have been underestimated in mostly white British donors.

Analysis merged second doses at about 4 or about 12 weeks. Here immunoSEQ multiplex PCR was the method, and the copy in TCRdb shows in-frame clones only, minus some. The sample carries over 150,000 clones, 85% to 95% recorded once. Of note for this clone: Antigen unknown.

Germline V gene data show CDR1 as SGHRS and CDR2 as YFSETQ. V was shortened by 4 bases and J by 7 bases, with 19 bases between the two germline ends. CDR3 length equals 15 residues. This chain joins TRBV5-1 and TRBJ2-3; D possibly corresponds to TRBD1 (5 bases). The clonotype was recovered from an adult who received the AZD1222 COVID-19 vaccine. The sample in question was peripheral blood, obtained 28 days after the second AZD1222 dose. The CDR3 DNA is TGCGCCAGCAGCCACCAACAGGCCCGCTCGAATACGCAGTATTTT. The encoded protein is CASSHQQARSNTQYF.